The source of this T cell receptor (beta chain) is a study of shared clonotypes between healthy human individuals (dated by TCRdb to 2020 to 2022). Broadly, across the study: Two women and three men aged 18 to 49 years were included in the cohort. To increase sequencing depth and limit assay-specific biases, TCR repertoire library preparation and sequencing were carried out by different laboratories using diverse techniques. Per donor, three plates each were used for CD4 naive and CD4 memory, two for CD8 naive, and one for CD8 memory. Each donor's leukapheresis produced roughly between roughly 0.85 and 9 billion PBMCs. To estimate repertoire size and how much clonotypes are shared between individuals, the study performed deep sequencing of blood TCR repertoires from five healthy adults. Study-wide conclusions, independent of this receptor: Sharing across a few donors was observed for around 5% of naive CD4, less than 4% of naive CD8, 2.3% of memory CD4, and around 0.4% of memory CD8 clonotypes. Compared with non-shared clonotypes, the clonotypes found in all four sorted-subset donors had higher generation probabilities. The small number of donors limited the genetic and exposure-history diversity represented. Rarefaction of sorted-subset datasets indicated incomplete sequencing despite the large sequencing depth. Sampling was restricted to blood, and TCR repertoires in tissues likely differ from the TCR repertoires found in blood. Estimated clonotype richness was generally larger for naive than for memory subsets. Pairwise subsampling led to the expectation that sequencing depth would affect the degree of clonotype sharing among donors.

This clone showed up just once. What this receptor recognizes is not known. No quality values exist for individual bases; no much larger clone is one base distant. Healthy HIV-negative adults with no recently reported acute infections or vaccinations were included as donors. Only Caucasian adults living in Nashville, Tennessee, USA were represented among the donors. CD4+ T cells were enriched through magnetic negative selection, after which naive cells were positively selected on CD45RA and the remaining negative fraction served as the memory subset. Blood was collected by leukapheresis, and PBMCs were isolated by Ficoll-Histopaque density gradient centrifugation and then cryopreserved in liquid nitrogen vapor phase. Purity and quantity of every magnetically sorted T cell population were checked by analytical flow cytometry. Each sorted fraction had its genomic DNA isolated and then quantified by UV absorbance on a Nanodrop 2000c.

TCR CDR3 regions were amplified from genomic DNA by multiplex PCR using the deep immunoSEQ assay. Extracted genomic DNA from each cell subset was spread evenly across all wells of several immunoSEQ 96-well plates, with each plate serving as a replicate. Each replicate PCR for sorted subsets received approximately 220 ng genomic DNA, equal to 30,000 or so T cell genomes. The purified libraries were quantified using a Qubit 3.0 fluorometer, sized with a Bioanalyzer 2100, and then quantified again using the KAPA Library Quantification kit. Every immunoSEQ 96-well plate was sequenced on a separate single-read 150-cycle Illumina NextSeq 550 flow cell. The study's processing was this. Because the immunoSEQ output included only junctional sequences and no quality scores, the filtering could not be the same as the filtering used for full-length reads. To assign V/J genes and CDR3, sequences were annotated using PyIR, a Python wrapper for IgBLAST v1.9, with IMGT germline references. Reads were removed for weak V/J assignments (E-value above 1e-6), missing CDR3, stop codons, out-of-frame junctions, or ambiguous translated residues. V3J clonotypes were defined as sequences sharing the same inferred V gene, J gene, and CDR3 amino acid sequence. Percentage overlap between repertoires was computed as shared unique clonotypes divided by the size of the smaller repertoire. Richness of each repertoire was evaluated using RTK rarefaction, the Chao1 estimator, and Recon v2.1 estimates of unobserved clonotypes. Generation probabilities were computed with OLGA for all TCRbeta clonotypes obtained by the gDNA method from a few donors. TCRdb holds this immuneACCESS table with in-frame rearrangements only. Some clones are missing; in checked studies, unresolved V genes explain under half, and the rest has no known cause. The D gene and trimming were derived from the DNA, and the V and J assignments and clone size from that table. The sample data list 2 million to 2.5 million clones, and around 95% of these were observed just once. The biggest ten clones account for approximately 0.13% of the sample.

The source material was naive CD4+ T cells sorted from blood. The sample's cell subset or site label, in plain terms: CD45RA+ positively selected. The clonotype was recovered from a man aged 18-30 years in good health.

The nucleotide sequence is TGTGCCAGCAGATGGACTAGCGGGAATGGGGAGCAGTACTTC. Its protein is CASRWTSGNGEQYF. The chain is encoded by TRBV6-5 joined to TRBJ2-7, with 12 bases in between that match TRBD2. As encoded in the germline V gene, CDR1 is MNHEY while CDR2 is SVGAGI. The CDR3 has 14 amino acids, counting the end cysteine and phenylalanine. The CDR3 DNA has 42 bases and is translated from base 1. Here V drops 6 bases and J drops 7 bases, and the junction holds 7 bases not matched to any gene.